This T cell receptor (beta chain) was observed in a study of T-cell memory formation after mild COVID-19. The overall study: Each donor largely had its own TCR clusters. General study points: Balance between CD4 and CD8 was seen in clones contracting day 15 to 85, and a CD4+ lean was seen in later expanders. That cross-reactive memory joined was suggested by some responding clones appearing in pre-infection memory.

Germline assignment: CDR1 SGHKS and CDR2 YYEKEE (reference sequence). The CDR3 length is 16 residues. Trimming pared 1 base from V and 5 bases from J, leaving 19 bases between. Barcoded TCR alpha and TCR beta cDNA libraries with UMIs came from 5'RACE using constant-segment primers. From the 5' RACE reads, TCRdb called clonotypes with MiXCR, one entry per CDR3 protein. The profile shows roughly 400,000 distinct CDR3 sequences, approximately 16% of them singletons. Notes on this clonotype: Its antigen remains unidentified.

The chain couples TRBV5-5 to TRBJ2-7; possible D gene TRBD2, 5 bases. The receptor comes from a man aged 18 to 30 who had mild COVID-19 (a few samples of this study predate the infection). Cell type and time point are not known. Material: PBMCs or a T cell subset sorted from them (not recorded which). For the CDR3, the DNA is TGTGCCAGCAGCTTGCTGGTTGGGATGAGGGCTGACGAGCAGTACTTC. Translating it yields CASSLLVGMRADEQYF.